The clone carrying this T cell receptor (beta chain) was observed many times. Each CDR3 protein gets one entry after TCRdb re-called the RT-PCR reads with MiXCR. Of about 680,000 distinct CDR3 sequences listed, 13% to 15% are singletons. CDR3 length: 15 amino acids. Per germline, CDR1 LGHNA and CDR2 YSLEER. V lost 2 bases to trimming and J lost 7 bases, with 15 bases between them. This receptor was taken from a female donor in good health, serving as a healthy control. The chain combines TRBV4-3 with TRBJ2-1; D tentatively fits TRBD1 or TRBD2 (5 bases each). Material for sequencing was memory CD4+ T cells from blood. The CDR3 bases are TGCGCCAGCAGCCAACGGGGCGTCGGCGGAAATGAGCAGTTCTTC. Protein: CASSQRGVGGNEQFF.